This TCR beta chain was retrieved from a study of human T cells and chemical hapten exposure. The overall study: An approximately 2 cm by approximately 2 cm inner upper arm patch received 2% DPC for sensitization. Patients, chiefly female, had alopecia areata, totalis or universalis.

Time point in this sample: patch test 1, 2 weeks after DPC sensitization. Treatment reported: therapeutic diphenylcyclopropenone sensitization with weekly scalp DPC. The starting material, unfractionated whole blood, was used for total RNA extraction. This clonotype showed up just a few times. Trimming shortened V by 3 bases and J by 6 bases, and 14 bases separated the two germline ends. Germline CDR1 reads KGHSH; CDR2 reads LQKENI. The CDR3 length is 14 residues. TCRdb processed the RACE reads anew with MiXCR; each CDR3 protein has one entry. The table includes 75,000 to 90,000 distinct CDR3 sequences, 12% detected once.

The input for sequencing was whole blood, taken in connection with sensitization to the hapten diphenylcyclopropenone (DPC). The chain is built from TRBV18 and TRBJ1-2, with D perhaps TRBD1 (5 bases). The clonotype was recovered from a woman in her sixties or seventies with alopecia areata. Some clones in this sample may be carry-over from other donors' samples. Here the CDR3 DNA reads TGTGCCAGCTCACCCAGGGTCCCATCGGATGGCTACACCTTC. Translation gives CASSPRVPSDGYTF.